The 16 T cell receptor beta chains given below trace back to one sample, sequenced in a study of control samples from healthy donors and cancer patients (dated by TCRdb to about 2020). Libraries were made using the immunoSEQ multiplex PCR assay. TCRdb limited this immuneACCESS table to in-frame rearrangements with V and J called. A share of clones is missing; checked studies link under half to unresolved V genes, and the rest is unexplained. Recorded for this sample are some 410,000 clones; over 75% of them occurred a single time. The ten biggest clones cover around 6.4% of the sample. The sequenced sample was PBMCs. The source of these receptors is a middle-aged man with head and neck cancer.

This rearrangement joins TRBV9 to TRBJ2-2; D might be TRBD1 or TRBD2, each matching 5 bases. Trimming left V 4 bases short and J 3 bases short, with 19 bases between. Germline V gene sequence: CDR1 SGDLS, CDR2 YYNGEE. The CDR3 has 17 amino acids. CDR3 coding DNA: TGTGCCAGCAGCCCCCGCCAGGGCTGGACTGACACCGGGGAGCTGTTTTTT. This translates into CASSPRQGWTDTGELFF. Full variable domain (rest looked up from reference TRBV9 and TRBJ2-2): DSGVTQTPKHLITATGQRVTLRCSPRSGDLSVYWYQQSLDQGLQFLIQYYNGEERAKGNILERFSAQQFPDLHSELNLSSLELGDSALYFCASSPRQGWTDTGELFFGEGSRLTVL.

DNA of the CDR3: TGTGCCAGCAGAGACACCGGGACAGGGGATGGCTACACCTTC. This gives the protein CASRDTGTGDGYTF. The chain is built from TRBV6-4 and TRBJ1-2; 10 bases align to TRBD1. Germline CDR1 MRHNA, CDR2 SNTAGT. This CDR3 contains 14 residues. The V gene end was trimmed by 6 bases and the J gene end by 6 bases; junction bases not matched to a gene: 7.

The J gene is TRBJ2-3, the V gene TRBV7-3, with D unresolved. This CDR3 contains 15 residues. V dropped 3 bases and J dropped 2 bases, with 12 bases sitting between them. Germline V CDR1 and CDR2: SGHTA, FQGTGA. The CDR3 loop reads CASSFTHSVTDTQYF. In nucleotides, the CDR3 is TGTGCCAGCAGCTTTACTCACTCAGTCACAGATACGCAGTATTTT.

The chain combines TRBV9 with TRBJ2-3, with 7 nucleotides matching TRBD2. The germline V gene has CDR1 SGDLS and CDR2 YYNGEE. V lost 3 bases, J lost 1 base, and 5 bases stayed unmatched. This CDR3 has 15 amino acids. The CDR3 coding sequence is TGTGCCAGCAGCGCACAGCGGGGAGGCACAGATACGCAGTATTTT. It is translated as CASSAQRGGTDTQYF.

The chain uses TRBV3-1 (or the pseudogene TRBV3-2) and TRBJ2-3, with TRBD2 matching over 7 bases. After removal of 4 bases from V and 5 bases from J, the junction contained 6 bases not matched to a gene. The CDR3 is made up of 14 amino acids. Germline V gene data show CDR1 as LGHDT and CDR2 as YNNKEL (reference sequence). The CDR3 DNA follows: TGTGCCAGCAGCCGGGAGGGAGCGGGAGATACGCAGTATTTT. Translated: CASSREGAGDTQYF.

This clone is a singleton in its sample. The rearrangement links TRBV19 to TRBJ1-5; 7 nucleotides match TRBD1. The CDR3 covers 17 residues. CDR1 and CDR2 (germline): LNHDA, SQIVND (reference sequence). With 1 base clipped from V and 0 bases from J, the junction kept 6 bases outside the gene matches. The CDR3 DNA sequence: TGTGCCAGTAGTATAGCCGCCGGGACAGATAGCAATCAGCCCCAGCATTTT. It encodes CASSIAAGTDSNQPQHF. Full variable domain (outside the CDR3, taken from reference TRBV19 and TRBJ1-5): DGGITQSPKYLFRKEGQNVTLSCEQNLNHDAMYWYRQDPGQGLRLIYYSQIVNDFQKGDIAEGYSVSREKKESFPLTVTSAQKNPTAFYLCASSIAAGTDSNQPQHFGDGTRLSIL.

The V gene is TRBV11-1, the J gene TRBJ2-5; D ambiguous. V lost 3 bases and J 1 base, leaving 6 bases between the germline ends. Germline loops: CDR1 SGHAT, CDR2 FQDESV (reference sequence). The CDR3 runs 13 residues. DNA for the CDR3: TGTGCCAGCAGCTTCCTGTCCCAAGAGACCCAGTACTTC. Protein: CASSFLSQETQYF.

This chain connects TRBV5-1 to TRBJ1-1, with D possibly TRBD1 on 5 matching bases. V shed 4 bases and J shed 11 bases, with 18 bases lying between them. The CDR3 extends over 13 amino acids. Germline lookup yields CDR1 SGHRS and CDR2 YFSETQ. The CDR3 reads CASSTDMQLAAFF. In nucleotides, the CDR3 is TGCGCCAGCAGCACGGACATGCAGTTGGCGGCTTTCTTT.

The rearrangement uses TRBV19 and TRBJ2-5; 9 nucleotides match TRBD2. The germline gives CDR1 LNHDA, CDR2 SQIVND (reference sequence). The J segment lost 4 bases and the V segment lost 9 bases, leaving 9 bases of the junction unmatched. This CDR3 is 14 amino acids long. The CDR3 nucleotides read TGTGCCAGCCGCTCGCGGGAGGGCGGAGAGACCCAGTACTTC. This gives the protein CASRSREGGETQYF.

This chain connects TRBV28 to TRBJ2-1; 8 bases are shared with TRBD2. The CDR3 loop spans 16 amino acids. Trimming took 1 base from V and 5 from J; bases not matched to a gene: 7. Germline V gives CDR1 MDHEN, CDR2 SYDVKM. In DNA, the CDR3 is TGTGCCAGCAGTTTATCCGGGACTAGAATTAACAATGAGCAGTTCTTC. This translates into CASSLSGTRINNEQFF. Variable domain in full (rest from reference TRBV28 and TRBJ2-1): DVKVTQSSRYLVKRTGEKVFLECVQDMDHENMFWYRQDPGLGLRLIYFSYDVKMKEKGDIPEGYSVSREKKERFSLILESASTNQTSMYLCASSLSGTRINNEQFFGPGTRLTVL.

The table lists this clone with a count of one. J is TRBJ1-5 and V is TRBV28, with D possibly matching TRBD1 (6 bases). Germline CDR1 is MDHEN and CDR2 is SYDVKM. This CDR3 contains 19 residues. The V and J ends lost 6 bases and 0 bases respectively, with 24 bases between them. Here the CDR3 reads CASRPMDSRKFDSNQPQHF. CDR3 nucleotide sequence: TGTGCCAGCAGACCAATGGACAGCCGAAAATTCGATAGCAATCAGCCCCAGCATTTT.

This sequence joins TRBV7-2 and TRBJ2-3; D is unclear. Germline assignment: CDR1 SGHTA and CDR2 FQGNSA. The V gene lost 2 bases and the J gene lost 5 bases, with 8 bases spanning the gap. The CDR3 has 13 amino acids. The CDR3 here is CASSLSKGDTQYF. The DNA for the CDR3 is TGTGCCAGCAGCTTAAGTAAGGGAGATACGCAGTATTTT.

V gene TRBV7-2 combines with J gene TRBJ2-4; TRBD2 aligns across 15 bases. After removal of 5 bases from V and 6 bases from J, the junction contained 8 bases not matched to a gene. Germline loops: CDR1 SGHTA, CDR2 FQGNSA. CDR3 size: 17 residues. The CDR3 region has the DNA TGTGCCAGCAGCCCAGGACTAGCGGGGGGGCTGGGAAACATTCAGTACTTC. It specifies CASSPGLAGGLGNIQYF.

This chain uses TRBV19 with TRBJ2-5; 9 bases fit TRBD1. This CDR3 has 16 residues. CDR1 is LNHDA and CDR2 is SQIVND in the germline V gene (reference sequence). J gave up 5 bases and V 4 bases, and 11 bases lay outside the gene matches. The CDR3 protein is CASSTAGQGYWETQYF. Written as DNA, the CDR3 is TGTGCCAGTAGTACCGCGGGACAGGGTTATTGGGAGACCCAGTACTTC.

The V call is TRBV14, the J call TRBJ1-1; no reliable D call. With 1 base removed from V and 5 bases from J, the gap between germline ends came to 11 bases. CDR1 is SGHDN, CDR2 FVKESK, per germline. This CDR3 is built from 14 residues. Here the CDR3 DNA reads TGTGCCAGCAGCCAAGCAATAGGGTTAACTGAAGCTTTCTTT. This encodes CASSQAIGLTEAFF.

The V call is TRBV19, the J call TRBJ2-3; the D gene is possibly TRBD1 (5 bases). The CDR3 is 14 residues long. Germline CDR1 is LNHDA and CDR2 is SQIVND (reference sequence). The ends were cut back, 8 bases at V and 1 base at J, with 13 bases in the middle. The CDR3 DNA sequence: TGTGCCAGTGACAGTGGGCATGGCACAGATACGCAGTATTTT. Protein sequence: CASDSGHGTDTQYF.